This TCR beta chain was identified in a study of neurological immune-mediated disorders. A single record per CDR3 protein comes from TCRdb applying MiXCR to the 5' RACE reads. Among some 28,000 distinct CDR3 sequences listed, about 6.9% were seen once. Per the germline V gene, CDR1 is DFQATT and CDR2 is SNEGSKA (reference sequence). V dropped 1 base and J dropped 0 bases, with 10 bases sitting between them. This CDR3 is built from 15 residues. Study-wide points: HTLV-1-associated myelopathy showed the most TCR clonal expansion; multiple sclerosis the least, below healthy controls. Across subjects, expanded clones had no CDR3 amino acid sequences in common, pointing to private repertoires in all groups.

At least ten counts were recorded for this clonotype. Its antigen is not identified. Sequencing input: PBMCs. This clonotype originated in a woman aged 45-65 years in good health. The chain links TRBV20-1 to TRBJ2-4; possibly TRBD2 for D (5 bases). Here the CDR3 DNA reads TGCAGTGCTAGAGCTTCAGCGGTAGCCAAAAACATTCAGTACTTC. Its translation: CSARASAVAKNIQYF.